This TCR beta chain stems from a study of blood T cell repertoires in COVID-19. Looked up from germline, CDR1 is MDHEN and CDR2 is SYDVKM. The CDR3 contains 15 residues. V lost 4 bases, J lost 8 bases, and 8 bases stayed unmatched. TCRdb keeps only in-frame clones here, not all; method: immunoSEQ multiplex PCR. The sample contains 150,000 to 200,000 clones, 75% to 90% of which appear only once. Source material: peripheral blood. The rearrangement links TRBV28 to TRBJ1-4; 9 bases align to TRBD1. The clonotype was recovered from a man aged 35-49 years with acute or convalescent COVID-19. The CDR3 DNA reads TGTGCCAGCAGTTCCCCGACAGGGGGGCGGGAAAAACTGTTTTTT. This translates into CASSSPTGGREKLFF.